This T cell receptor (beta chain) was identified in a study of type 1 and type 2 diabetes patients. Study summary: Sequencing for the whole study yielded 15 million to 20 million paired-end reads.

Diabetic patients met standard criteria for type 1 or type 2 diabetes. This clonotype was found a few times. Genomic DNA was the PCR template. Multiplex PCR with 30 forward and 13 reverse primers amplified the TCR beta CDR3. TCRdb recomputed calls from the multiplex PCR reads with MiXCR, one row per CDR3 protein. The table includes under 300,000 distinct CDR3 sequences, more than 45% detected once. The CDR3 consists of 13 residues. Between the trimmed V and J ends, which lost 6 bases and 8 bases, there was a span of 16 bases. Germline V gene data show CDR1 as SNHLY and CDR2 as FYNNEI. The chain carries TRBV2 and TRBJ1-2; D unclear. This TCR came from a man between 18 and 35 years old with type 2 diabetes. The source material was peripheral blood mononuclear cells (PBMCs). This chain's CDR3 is CASRRHGSWGYTF. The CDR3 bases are TGTGCCAGCAGACGCCACGGGTCGTGGGGCTACACCTTC.